The clone carrying this T cell receptor beta chain was recorded at least ten times. Time point here: newly diagnosed GD, antithyroid drugs for less than 3 months. With RNA extracted from PBMCs as input, the TCR library was made. A peripheral blood sample, 7 to 9 milliliters in volume, was drawn into EDTA tubes. This sample was taken from a study of regulatory T cells in long-lasting Graves disease. TCR beta libraries were built with iRepertoire HTBI primers and Arm-PCR of CDR3 regions. In TCRdb, the multiplex PCR reads were re-called with MiXCR into one record per CDR3 protein. The data contain roughly 500,000 distinct CDR3 sequences, 12% to 15% of them singletons. Germline V gives CDR1 SQVTM, CDR2 ANQGSEA. The CDR3 contains 14 residues. V lost 0 bases and J 3 bases, leaving 10 bases between the germline ends. These same data were also listed under a study on T cells in Graves' hyperthyroidism and ophthalmopathy. That work states: Disease duration under 2 months; hyperthyroidism patients were aged 18 to 65. Orbital computed tomography and thyroid ultrasound, together with serum TRAb and thyroxine and clinical symptoms, were used for diagnoses. In the first-round RT-PCR of the TCR CDR3, the HTBI primer set was used.

Specimen: peripheral blood mononuclear cells (PBMCs), collected at new diagnosis, from a patient treated with antithyroid drugs. The sequence was collected from a woman aged 45-65 years with Graves disease. The J gene is TRBJ2-3, the V gene TRBV29-1; weak D call: TRBD1 (6 bases). CDR3: CSVEDGGGTDTQYF. The CDR3 coding sequence is TGCAGCGTTGAAGATGGGGGCGGGACAGATACGCAGTATTTT.